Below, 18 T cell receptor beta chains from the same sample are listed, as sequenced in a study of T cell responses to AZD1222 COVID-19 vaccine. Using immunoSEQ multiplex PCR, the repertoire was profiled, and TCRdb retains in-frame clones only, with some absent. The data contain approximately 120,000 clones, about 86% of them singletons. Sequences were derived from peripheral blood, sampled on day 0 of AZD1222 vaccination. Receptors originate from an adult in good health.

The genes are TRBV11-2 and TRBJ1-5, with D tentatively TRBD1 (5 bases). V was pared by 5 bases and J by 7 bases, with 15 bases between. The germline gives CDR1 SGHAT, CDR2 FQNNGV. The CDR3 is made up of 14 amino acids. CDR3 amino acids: CASSTAGAPQPQHF. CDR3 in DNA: TGTGCCAGCAGCACGGCCGGGGCCCCACAGCCCCAGCATTTT.

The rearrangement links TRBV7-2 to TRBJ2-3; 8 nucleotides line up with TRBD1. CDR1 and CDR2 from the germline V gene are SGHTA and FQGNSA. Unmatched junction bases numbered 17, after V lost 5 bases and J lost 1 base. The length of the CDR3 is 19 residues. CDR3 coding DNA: TGTGCCAGCAGCCCCGGGGCCAGGGGGCGCGAATTAGGCACAGATACGCAGTATTTT. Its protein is CASSPGARGRELGTDTQYF.

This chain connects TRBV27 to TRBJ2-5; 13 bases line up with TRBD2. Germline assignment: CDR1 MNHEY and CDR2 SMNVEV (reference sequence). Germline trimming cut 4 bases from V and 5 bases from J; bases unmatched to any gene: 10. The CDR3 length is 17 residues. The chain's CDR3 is CASSSTSGRRLVETQYF. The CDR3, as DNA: TGTGCCAGCAGTTCGACTAGCGGGAGGCGTTTGGTGGAGACCCAGTACTTC.

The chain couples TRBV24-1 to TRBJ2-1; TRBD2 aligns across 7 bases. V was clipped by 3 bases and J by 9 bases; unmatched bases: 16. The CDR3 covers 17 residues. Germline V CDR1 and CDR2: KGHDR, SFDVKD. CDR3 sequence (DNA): TGTGCCACCAGTGATAGAGACCAGGGCGGGAGTCGGGGTGAGCAGTTCTTC. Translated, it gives CATSDRDQGGSRGEQFF.

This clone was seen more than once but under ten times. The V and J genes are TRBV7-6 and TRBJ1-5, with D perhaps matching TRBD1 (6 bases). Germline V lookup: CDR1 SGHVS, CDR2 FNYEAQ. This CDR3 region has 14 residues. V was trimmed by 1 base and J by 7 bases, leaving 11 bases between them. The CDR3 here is CASSLGGAGQPQHF. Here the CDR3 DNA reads TGTGCCAGCAGCTTAGGGGGGGCTGGGCAGCCCCAGCATTTT. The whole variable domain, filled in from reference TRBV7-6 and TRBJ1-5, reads GAGVSQSPRYKVTKRGQDVALRCDPISGHVSLYWYRQALGQGPEFLTYFNYEAQQDKSGLPNDRFSAERPEGSISTLTIQRTEQRDSAMYRCASSLGGAGQPQHFGDGTRLSIL.

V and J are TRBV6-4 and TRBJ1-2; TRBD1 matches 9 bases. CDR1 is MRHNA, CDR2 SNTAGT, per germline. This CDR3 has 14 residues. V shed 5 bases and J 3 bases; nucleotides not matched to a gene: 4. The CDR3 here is CASSPGQGYYGYTF. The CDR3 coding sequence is TGTGCCAGCAGTCCGGGACAGGGTTACTATGGCTACACCTTC.

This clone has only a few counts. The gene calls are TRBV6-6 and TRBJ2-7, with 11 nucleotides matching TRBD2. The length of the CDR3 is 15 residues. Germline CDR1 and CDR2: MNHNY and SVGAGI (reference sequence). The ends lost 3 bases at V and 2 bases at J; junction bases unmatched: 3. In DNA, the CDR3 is TGTGCCAGCAGTTATACTAGCGGGAGTACCTACGAGCAGTACTTC. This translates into CASSYTSGSTYEQYF.

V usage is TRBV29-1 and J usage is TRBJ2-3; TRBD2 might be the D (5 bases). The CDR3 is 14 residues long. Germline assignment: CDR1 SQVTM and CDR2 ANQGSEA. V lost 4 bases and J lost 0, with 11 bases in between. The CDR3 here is CSVAGGTSTDTQYF. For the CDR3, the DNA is TGCAGCGTTGCAGGAGGAACTAGCACAGATACGCAGTATTTT.

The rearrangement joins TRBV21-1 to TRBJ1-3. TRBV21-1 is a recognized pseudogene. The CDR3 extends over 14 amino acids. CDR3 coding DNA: TGTGCCAGCAGATACTGCTTCTCTGGAAACACCATATATTTT. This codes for CASRYCFSGNTIYF.

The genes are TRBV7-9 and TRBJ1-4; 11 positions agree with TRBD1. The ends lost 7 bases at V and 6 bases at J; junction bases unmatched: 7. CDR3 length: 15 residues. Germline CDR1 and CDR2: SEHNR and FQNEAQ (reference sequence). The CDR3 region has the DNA TGTGCCAGCACGGACAGGGGGCACTCGGATGAAAAACTGTTTTTT. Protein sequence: CASTDRGHSDEKLFF.

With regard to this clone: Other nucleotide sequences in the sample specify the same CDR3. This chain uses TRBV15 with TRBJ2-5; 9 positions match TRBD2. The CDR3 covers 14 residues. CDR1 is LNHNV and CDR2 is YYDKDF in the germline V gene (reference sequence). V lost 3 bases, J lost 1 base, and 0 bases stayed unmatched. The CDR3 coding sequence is TGTGCCACCAGCAGGCGGGGGGGCCAAGAGACCCAGTACTTC. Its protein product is CATSRRGGQETQYF.

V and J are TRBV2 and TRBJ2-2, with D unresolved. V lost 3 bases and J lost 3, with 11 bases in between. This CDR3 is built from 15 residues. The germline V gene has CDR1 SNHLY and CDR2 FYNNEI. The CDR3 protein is CASSEGHPDTGELFF. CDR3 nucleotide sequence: TGTGCCAGCAGTGAGGGTCACCCGGACACCGGGGAGCTGTTTTTT.

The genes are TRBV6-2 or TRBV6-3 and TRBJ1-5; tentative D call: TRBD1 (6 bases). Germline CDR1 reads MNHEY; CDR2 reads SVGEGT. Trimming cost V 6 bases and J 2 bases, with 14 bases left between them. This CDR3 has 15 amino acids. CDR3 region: CASSRDGGRNQPQHF. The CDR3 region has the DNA TGTGCCAGCAGCCGTGATGGGGGGCGCAATCAGCCCCAGCATTTT.

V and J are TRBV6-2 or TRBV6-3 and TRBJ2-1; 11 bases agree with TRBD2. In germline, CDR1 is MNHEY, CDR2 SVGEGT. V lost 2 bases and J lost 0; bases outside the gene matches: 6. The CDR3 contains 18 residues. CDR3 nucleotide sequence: TGTGCCAGCAGTTACCCGAGACTAGCGGGGAGCTCCTACAATGAGCAGTTCTTC. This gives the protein CASSYPRLAGSSYNEQFF.

The CDR3, as DNA: TGTGCCAGCAGGGGACGGGTGATGGAGCCCCAGCATTTT. Translation gives CASRGRVMEPQHF. The chain combines TRBV6-5 with TRBJ1-5; the D gene is possibly TRBD1 (5 bases). V gave up 6 bases and J gave up 8 bases, with 14 bases separating them. In germline, CDR1 is MNHEY, CDR2 SVGAGI. The CDR3 has 13 amino acids.

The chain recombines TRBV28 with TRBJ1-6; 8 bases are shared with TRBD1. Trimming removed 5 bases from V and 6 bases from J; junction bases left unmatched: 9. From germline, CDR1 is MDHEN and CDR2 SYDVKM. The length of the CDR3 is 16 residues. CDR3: CASSIYDRGSNSPLHF. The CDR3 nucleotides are TGTGCCAGCAGTATCTACGACAGGGGCTCTAATTCACCCCTCCACTTT.

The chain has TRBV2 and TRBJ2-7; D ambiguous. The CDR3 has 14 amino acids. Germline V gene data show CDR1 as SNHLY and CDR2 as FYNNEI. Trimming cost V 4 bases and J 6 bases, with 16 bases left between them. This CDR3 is CASSAHLRGLEQYF. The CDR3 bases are TGTGCCAGCAGTGCCCACCTAAGAGGTCTCGAGCAGTACTTC.

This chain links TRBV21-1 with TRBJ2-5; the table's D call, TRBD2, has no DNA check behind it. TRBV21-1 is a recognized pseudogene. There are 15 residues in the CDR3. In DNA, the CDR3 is TGTGCCAGCAGCAAAGCAGCGGGAGGCTTAGAGACCCAGTACTTC. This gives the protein CASSKAAGGLETQYF.